The rows below give T cell receptor beta chains drawn from one sample of a study of shared clonotypes between healthy human individuals. The protocol was immunoSEQ multiplex PCR, while the TCRdb copy is restricted to in-frame clones and leaves out a portion. Of about 1.5 million clones in the sample, under 99% are singletons; the top ten hold about 0.45%. Source material: naive CD4+ T cells sorted from blood. All receptors come from a man aged 25-40 years in good health. The CDR3 runs from the conserved cysteine through the conserved F or W. The order of the fields is D gene, J gene, clone size, V gene, CDR3 DNA, CDR3 protein. A D gene is named only where the DNA matches it firmly. Clone size is shown for a subset of rows, as once, few, many or a class of expanded clone.

D gene: .
J gene: TRBJ2-1
clone size: .
V gene: TRBV5-1
CDR3 DNA: TGCGCCAGCAGCTTGGTAGGAGGGCCATACAATGAGCAGTTCTTC
CDR3 protein: CASSLVGGPYNEQFF

D gene: .
J gene: TRBJ2-7
clone size: .
V gene: TRBV18
CDR3 DNA: TGTGCCAGCTCACCGTCGGACTACGAGCAGTACTTC
CDR3 protein: CASSPSDYEQYF

D gene: TRBD2
J gene: TRBJ2-2
clone size: .
V gene: TRBV9
CDR3 DNA: TGTGCCAGCAGCGTCGCGGGAGGTAGCACCGGGGAGCTGTTTTTT
CDR3 protein: CASSVAGGSTGELFF

D gene: TRBD1
J gene: TRBJ1-4
clone size: few
V gene: TRBV6-1
CDR3 DNA: TGTGCCAGCAGTGACAGGGGGGCGTCTAATGAAAAACTGTTTTTT
CDR3 protein: CASSDRGASNEKLFF

D gene: .
J gene: TRBJ2-5
clone size: .
V gene: TRBV11-2
CDR3 DNA: TGTGCCAGCAGCTTAGACCCGGGGTCCGGGGAGACCCAGTACTTC
CDR3 protein: CASSLDPGSGETQYF

D gene: TRBD1
J gene: TRBJ2-1
clone size: .
V gene: TRBV18
CDR3 DNA: TGTGCCAGCTCACCGATGCCGGGACAGGGTAACAATGAGCAGTTCTTC
CDR3 protein: CASSPMPGQGNNEQFF

D gene: TRBD1
J gene: TRBJ2-7
clone size: .
V gene: TRBV5-1
CDR3 DNA: TGCGCCAGCAGCTTCACACAGGGGTCCTACGAGCAGTACTTC
CDR3 protein: CASSFTQGSYEQYF

D gene: .
J gene: TRBJ1-1
clone size: .
V gene: TRBV5-1
CDR3 DNA: TGCGCCAGCAGCTTGGAGGTTACGAGAGGGACTGAAGCTTTCTTT
CDR3 protein: CASSLEVTRGTEAFF

D gene: .
J gene: TRBJ1-1
clone size: .
V gene: TRBV11-2
CDR3 DNA: TGTGCCAGCAGCTTACGACCGGCCCGACCCTTGAACACTGAAGCTTTCTTT
CDR3 protein: CASSLRPARPLNTEAFF

D gene: TRBD1
J gene: TRBJ2-5
clone size: .
V gene: TRBV9
CDR3 DNA: TGTGCCAGCAGCGTAGGTGGGACAGGGCAAGAGACCCAGTACTTC
CDR3 protein: CASSVGGTGQETQYF

D gene: TRBD1
J gene: TRBJ1-2
clone size: once
V gene: TRBV2
CDR3 DNA: TGTGCCACCCACCGGGACAGGGGGACCATCTATGGCTACACCTTC
CDR3 protein: CATHRDRGTIYGYTF

D gene: TRBD2
J gene: TRBJ2-1
clone size: .
V gene: TRBV5-6
CDR3 DNA: TGTGCCAGCATCGGGACTAGGGACAATGAGCAGTTCTTC
CDR3 protein: CASIGTRDNEQFF

D gene: TRBD1
J gene: TRBJ2-7
clone size: .
V gene: TRBV7-8
CDR3 DNA: TGTGCCAGCAGCAATACCCCCAGGGGGTCTTTCTCCTACGAGCAGTACTTC
CDR3 protein: CASSNTPRGSFSYEQYF

D gene: .
J gene: TRBJ1-5
clone size: .
V gene: TRBV27
CDR3 DNA: TGTGCCAGCAGTTTTTCTGACGGGCGGCCCCAGCATTTT
CDR3 protein: CASSFSDGRPQHF

D gene: .
J gene: TRBJ2-2
clone size: .
V gene: TRBV18
CDR3 DNA: TGTGCCAGCTCACCCACTTACACCGGGGAGCTGTTTTTT
CDR3 protein: CASSPTYTGELFF

D gene: .
J gene: TRBJ2-2
clone size: .
V gene: TRBV30
CDR3 DNA: TGTGCCTGGAGTGCGGGAAGGACGGCCGGGGAGCTGTTTTTT
CDR3 protein: CAWSAGRTAGELFF

D gene: .
J gene: TRBJ2-7
clone size: .
V gene: TRBV6-1
CDR3 DNA: TGTGCCAGCAGTGAATCTCGGGGCTACGAGCAGTACTTC
CDR3 protein: CASSESRGYEQYF

D gene: TRBD1
J gene: TRBJ2-3
clone size: .
V gene: TRBV28
CDR3 DNA: TGTGCCAGCAGAACGGGACAGGGCATAATATCAGATACGCAGTATTTT
CDR3 protein: CASRTGQGIISDTQYF

D gene: .
J gene: TRBJ1-5
clone size: .
V gene: TRBV7-8
CDR3 DNA: TGTGCCAGCAGCTTAGGCAGCCAACCGAATAGCAATCAGCCCCAGCATTTT
CDR3 protein: CASSLGSQPNSNQPQHF

D gene: .
J gene: TRBJ2-3
clone size: .
V gene: TRBV10-2
CDR3 DNA: TGCGCCAGTGAAGCGGGTAACACAGATACGCAGTATTTT
CDR3 protein: CASEAGNTDTQYF

D gene: .
J gene: TRBJ2-5
clone size: .
V gene: TRBV7-3
CDR3 DNA: TGTGCCAGCAGCTTAAACGGGTTGCGGCAAGAGACCCAGTACTTC
CDR3 protein: CASSLNGLRQETQYF

D gene: .
J gene: TRBJ2-3
clone size: .
V gene: TRBV2
CDR3 DNA: TGTGCCAGCAGTGAAGGGCTGGGCCCAGATACGCAGTATTTT
CDR3 protein: CASSEGLGPDTQYF

D gene: TRBD2
J gene: TRBJ2-5
clone size: once
V gene: TRBV11-2
CDR3 DNA: TGTGCCAGCAGCCTCGAAGGGACTAGCAGCCAAGAGACCCAGTACTTC
CDR3 protein: CASSLEGTSSQETQYF

D gene: TRBD2
J gene: TRBJ2-1
clone size: .
V gene: TRBV5-5
CDR3 DNA: TGTGCCAGCAGCTTGGAGGGTCGGGGGACTAGCGGAAACAATGAGCAGTTCTTC
CDR3 protein: CASSLEGRGTSGNNEQFF

D gene: .
J gene: TRBJ1-5
clone size: .
V gene: TRBV5-1
CDR3 DNA: TGCGCCAGCAGCCACGTTTCGGTCCCAGGGCCGGGCAATCAGCCCCAGCATTTT
CDR3 protein: CASSHVSVPGPGNQPQHF

D gene: TRBD1
J gene: TRBJ2-1
clone size: .
V gene: TRBV10-1
CDR3 DNA: TGCGCCAGCGCCAGCGGACAGGGGGTAATGGATGAGCAGTTCTTC
CDR3 protein: CASASGQGVMDEQFF

D gene: .
J gene: TRBJ2-7
clone size: .
V gene: TRBV2
CDR3 DNA: TGTGCCAGCAGTGACCACACCTACGAGCAGTACTTC
CDR3 protein: CASSDHTYEQYF

D gene: TRBD2
J gene: TRBJ2-7
clone size: .
V gene: TRBV11-2
CDR3 DNA: TGTGCCAGCAGCCGAGGGACGAGCGGGGACTACGAGCAGTACTTC
CDR3 protein: CASSRGTSGDYEQYF

D gene: TRBD2
J gene: TRBJ2-1
clone size: .
V gene: TRBV7-3
CDR3 DNA: TGTGCCAGCAAACTAAGCGGGAGTAGTTACAATGAGCAGTTCTTC
CDR3 protein: CASKLSGSSYNEQFF

D gene: .
J gene: TRBJ2-7
clone size: .
V gene: TRBV11-2
CDR3 DNA: TGTGCCAGCAGCTTAGCGGGCTCCCGATACGAGCAGTACTTC
CDR3 protein: CASSLAGSRYEQYF

D gene: .
J gene: TRBJ1-1
clone size: .
V gene: TRBV10-2
CDR3 DNA: TGCGCCTCGGGGAAACAGATGAACACTGAAGCTTTCTTT
CDR3 protein: CASGKQMNTEAFF

D gene: .
J gene: TRBJ2-7
clone size: .
V gene: TRBV5-1
CDR3 DNA: TGCGCCAGCAGCTTGGCCCTTTTTCCCTACGAGCAGTACTTC
CDR3 protein: CASSLALFPYEQYF

D gene: TRBD2
J gene: TRBJ2-1
clone size: .
V gene: TRBV11-2
CDR3 DNA: TGTGCCAGCAGCTTAGAAACGGGACTAGCCTTCAATGAGCAGTTCTTC
CDR3 protein: CASSLETGLAFNEQFF

D gene: .
J gene: TRBJ2-3
clone size: .
V gene: TRBV28
CDR3 DNA: TGTGCCAGCAGTCCCCGCGGCTGGCAGGGGATCGGTACGCAGTATTTT
CDR3 protein: CASSPRGWQGIGTQYF

D gene: .
J gene: TRBJ2-1
clone size: .
V gene: TRBV28
CDR3 DNA: TGTGCCACTGGGGCAGGACCCTACAATGAGCAGTTCTTC
CDR3 protein: CATGAGPYNEQFF

D gene: .
J gene: TRBJ2-5
clone size: .
V gene: TRBV9
CDR3 DNA: TGTGCCAGCAGCCCACAGGGCAGGGTGACCCAGTACTTC
CDR3 protein: CASSPQGRVTQYF

D gene: TRBD1
J gene: TRBJ2-7
clone size: .
V gene: TRBV5-1
CDR3 DNA: TGCGCCAGCAGCTTGGGAGCCGGGACAGGGAGCACCTACGAGCAGTACTTC
CDR3 protein: CASSLGAGTGSTYEQYF

D gene: .
J gene: TRBJ1-2
clone size: .
V gene: TRBV28
CDR3 DNA: TGTGCCAGCAGTCCTTTGGGGTTGTATGGCTACACCTTC
CDR3 protein: CASSPLGLYGYTF

D gene: .
J gene: TRBJ2-7
clone size: .
V gene: TRBV5-8
CDR3 DNA: TGTGCCAGCAGCTCGGCCGTCGGGTACGAGCAGTACTTC
CDR3 protein: CASSSAVGYEQYF

D gene: .
J gene: TRBJ1-1
clone size: .
V gene: TRBV15
CDR3 DNA: TGTGCCACCAGCAGAGGCGGGACGGCGAACACTGAAGCTTTCTTT
CDR3 protein: CATSRGGTANTEAFF

D gene: .
J gene: TRBJ2-3
clone size: .
V gene: TRBV7-2
CDR3 DNA: TGTGCCAGCAGCTTAAGTACTAATACGCAGTATTTT
CDR3 protein: CASSLSTNTQYF

D gene: TRBD1
J gene: TRBJ2-7
clone size: .
V gene: TRBV27
CDR3 DNA: TGTGCCAGCAGTTTCAGGGACAGGGTCTCCTACGAGCAGTACTTC
CDR3 protein: CASSFRDRVSYEQYF

D gene: .
J gene: TRBJ2-7
clone size: .
V gene: TRBV5-6
CDR3 DNA: TGTGCCAGCAGCCTAAACTACGAGCAGTACTTC
CDR3 protein: CASSLNYEQYF

D gene: .
J gene: TRBJ1-4
clone size: .
V gene: TRBV2
CDR3 DNA: TGTGCCAGCAGTAGGGCCACAACTAATGAAAAACTGTTTTTT
CDR3 protein: CASSRATTNEKLFF

D gene: .
J gene: TRBJ2-7
clone size: .
V gene: TRBV29-1
CDR3 DNA: TGCAGCGTAGCATCGACAGACCGCTACGAGCAGTACTTC
CDR3 protein: CSVASTDRYEQYF

D gene: TRBD2
J gene: TRBJ2-1
clone size: .
V gene: TRBV7-6
CDR3 DNA: TGTGCCAGCAGCTTGGGACGGGAGGGCTTCTCCTACAATGAGCAGTTCTTC
CDR3 protein: CASSLGREGFSYNEQFF

D gene: .
J gene: TRBJ1-5
clone size: .
V gene: TRBV7-2
CDR3 DNA: TGTGCCAGCAGCTTCCAGGCAGGGGCGGTCTTTGGCAATCAGCCCCAGCATTTT
CDR3 protein: CASSFQAGAVFGNQPQHF

D gene: .
J gene: TRBJ1-2
clone size: .
V gene: TRBV7-2
CDR3 DNA: TGTGCCAGCAGCTCGATTTTGGGGGGATCCTATGGCTACACCTTC
CDR3 protein: CASSSILGGSYGYTF

D gene: .
J gene: TRBJ2-1
clone size: .
V gene: TRBV5-4
CDR3 DNA: TGTGCCAGCAGCTCCGTTGCGGGCAATGAGCAGTTCTTC
CDR3 protein: CASSSVAGNEQFF

D gene: .
J gene: TRBJ1-1
clone size: .
V gene: TRBV28
CDR3 DNA: TGTGCCAGCAGGCAGGGGCCCACTGAAGCTTTCTTT
CDR3 protein: CASRQGPTEAFF